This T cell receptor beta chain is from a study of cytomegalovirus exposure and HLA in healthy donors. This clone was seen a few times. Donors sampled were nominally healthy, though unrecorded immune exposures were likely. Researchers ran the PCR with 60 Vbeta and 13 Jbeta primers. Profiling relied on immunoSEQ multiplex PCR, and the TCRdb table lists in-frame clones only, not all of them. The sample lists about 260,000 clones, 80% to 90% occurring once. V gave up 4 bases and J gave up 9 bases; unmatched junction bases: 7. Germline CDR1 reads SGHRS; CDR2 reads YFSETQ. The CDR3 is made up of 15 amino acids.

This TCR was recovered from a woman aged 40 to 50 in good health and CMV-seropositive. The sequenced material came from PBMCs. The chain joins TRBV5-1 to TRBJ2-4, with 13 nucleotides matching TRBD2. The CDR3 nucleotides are TGCGCCAGCAGCATAGGGACTAGCGGGATTCCCATTCAGTACTTC. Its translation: CASSIGTSGIPIQYF.